The T cell receptor beta chain described here comes from a study of cytomegalovirus exposure and HLA in healthy donors. Overall study results and limits: Despite most TCR sequences being rare, some public TCRs occurred in many donors. In vitro data verified three CMV-associated chains as specific for CMV antigens. Previously analyzed data showed that most TCR beta V segments were productive at a frequency of about 87% or about 30%.

The PCR employed 60 Vbeta primers together with 13 Jbeta primers. Produced via immunoSEQ multiplex PCR; TCRdb's table is partial and in-frame only. The data show about 160,000 clones, roughly 80% seen once. In the case of this clone: Its specificity is not known.

Germline V gene sequence: CDR1 SQVTM, CDR2 ANQGSEA. This CDR3 comprises 15 residues. Trimming removed 4 bases from V and 5 bases from J; junction bases left unmatched: 11. The TCR was taken from a male donor in good health and CMV-seropositive. This chain links TRBV29-1 with TRBJ1-1, with TRBD1 matching 9 bases. The sequencing input was PBMCs. The CDR3 DNA sequence: TGCAGCGTTGGGTGGGGTACAGGGGGCCAAACTGAAGCTTTCTTT. This translates into CSVGWGTGGQTEAFF.